This T cell receptor (beta chain) was sequenced for a study of T cell responses to AZD1222 COVID-19 vaccine (dated by TCRdb to about 2021). Looking at the study overall: AZD1222 recipients given second doses at about 4 weeks or at about 12 weeks were pooled, since spike-specific TCR depth and breadth were not found to differ between the two schedules. TCR sequencing was performed for 233 trial participants, of whom about 210 were given two doses of AZD1222 and around 25 were given two doses of MenACWY control vaccine. Trial participants were enrolled into age subgroups of 18-55, 56-69 and 70-plus years, which contained about 150, 28 and 57 TCR-sequenced participants, respectively. The investigation overall reported the following: The 56-69-year group was small, and its depth increase did not reach significance, likely because of low power. The whole spike protein was spanned by vaccine-associated CD4 TCRs, and dominant responses were seen in regions 160-218 and 743-854. Nearly half of unique spike-specific TCRs reportedly recognized epitopes outside regions mutated in the B.1.351 and B.1.1.7 variants. Because no samples from the day 14 peak response were available, repertoires could be characterized only after the peak T cell response. A significant rise in spike-specific TCR breadth and depth was observed after two AZD1222 doses relative to day 0 and relative to MenACWY recipients. Conclusions about previously exposed vaccinees are limited, since just a handful of AZD1222 recipients were seropositive for SARS-CoV-2 at baseline. Participants were mostly white British and included more females than males, and it was suggested by the authors that clonal diversity may have been underestimated.

Of note for this clone: Which antigen it targets is not known. Per-nucleotide qualities are absent, and no much larger clonotype sits a single base away.

The CDR3 regions of human TCRbeta chains were analyzed by immunosequencing. Processing in the source paper ran as follows. Repertoire TCRs were matched against a reference library of SARS-CoV-2-specific TCRs generated with the MIRA antigen-specificity platform. Breadth was defined as the fraction of unique TCRs that were SARS-CoV-2-associated, and depth was defined as the fraction of total T cells that were SARS-CoV-2-associated. Using the MIRA data, each spike-specific TCR was assigned both to the spike region to which the TCR was reactive and to a CD4 or CD8 class. Log10-transformed breadth and depth values were compared by one-way ANOVA with Sidak's multiple comparisons tests. What TCRdb holds here is the immuneACCESS table cut down to in-frame rearrangements. Part of the clones is not present; checked against another copy, under half of the missing clones reflect an unresolved V gene, and the others are unexplained. V and J calls plus clone size are reproduced from that table; the DNA served to infer D and trimming. The sample table records about 100,000 clones; 88% of these occur just once. The ten top clones hold roughly 2% of the sample.

This specimen's time point label, interpreted: baseline before first vaccination. Vaccinee samples were obtained from the UK trials COV001 and COV002, which included a single-blind randomized controlled phase 2/3 trial of AZD1222 (ChAdOx1 nCoV-19) in healthy adults. For TCRbeta chain sequencing, PBMC samples from trial participants were taken at day 0 and at day 28 after the second dose. This TCR was recovered from an adult in good health. The input for sequencing was peripheral blood, taken on day 0 of AZD1222 vaccination.

DNA sequence: TGCGCCAGCAGCGAAGGAGCGTTACTCGTCAATGAGCAGTTCTTC. Translated, this gives CASSEGALLVNEQFF. The rearrangement combines TRBV5-1 with TRBJ2-1; no D gene can be assigned with confidence. From cysteine to phenylalanine, the CDR3 is 15 amino acids long. Only CDR3 DNA is held: 45 bases, read in frame from base 1. V lost 4 bases and J lost 6 bases; the stretch between them is 17 bases long. CDR1 is given as SGHRS and CDR2 as YFSETQ, both from the germline V gene.